The entry that follows covers one TCR beta chain sequence. Which antigen it targets is not known. One base away there is no much larger clone; base qualities are not given. TCRbeta CDR3 regions were amplified from genomic DNA by means of the immunoSEQ Assay, a bias-controlled multiplex PCR. The paper's processing steps were these. The number of nucleated cells in each sample was estimated from the amplification of reference gene primers within the assay. To quantify the absolute abundance of each unique TCRbeta CDR3 rearrangement, sequence reads were collapsed and filtered. For each sample, productive Simpson clonality was calculated by taking the square root of Simpson's diversity index across productive rearrangements. Imported from immuneACCESS, the table was reduced by TCRdb to in-frame sequences with V and J called. These copies leave out some clones; in studies compared against another copy, an unresolved V gene accounts for under half, and the cause of the remainder is not known. The V and J calls and clone size are taken from that table; D and trimming were inferred from the DNA. Across this sample there are some 200,000 clones, with less than 90% seen only once. The ten largest clones take up about 0.81% of the sample.

The germline V gene sets CDR1 to SGHVS and CDR2 to FNYEAQ. There are 17 amino acids in the CDR3, from cysteine to phenylalanine inclusive. Just CDR3 DNA is preserved here, 51 bases in frame from base 1. Here V drops 4 bases and J drops 7 bases, and the junction holds 12 bases not matched to any gene. The sample belongs to a study of blood T cell repertoires in COVID-19 (dated by TCRdb to 2019 to 2021). Looking at the study overall: Samples covering the acute and convalescent phases of COVID-19 were provided by collaborators in the United States, Italy and Spain. The prospective study material was composed of cDNA or gDNA derived from T cells, B-cell-depleted T cells, or PBMCs. Deeply sampled blood TCRbeta repertoires from subjects exposed to, actively infected with, or recovered from COVID-19 were included in the dataset. The repertoires were made available in a free public database intended to serve as a resource for research on the immune response to SARS-CoV-2. The samples were drawn from the first 160 participants of the ongoing ImmuneRACE study and from roughly 1,300 subjects provided by 6 global collaborators. Nearly every sample came with metadata listing a de-identified subject ID, COVID-19 status, age in years and sex. Where available, HLA class I and class II types were obtained from metadata supplied by the sample provider rather than from assay-based typing.

What the authors observed across the whole study: How much clinical and demographic metadata was included differed by source and by participant, and the metadata was provided uncurated.

Each collaborating institution followed its own protocols to collect whole blood in K2EDTA tubes. For TCRbeta analysis, collaborators shipped samples in one of three forms: frozen whole blood, isolated PBMCs, or DNA extracted from either of those sample types. Sequenced input: peripheral blood. The sequence was obtained from a woman between 65 and 79 years old with acute or convalescent COVID-19. The rearrangement joined TRBV7-6 to TRBJ2-1, and TRBD1 matches 11 of the central bases. The CDR3 amino acid sequence is: CASSSHPGTGGANEQFF. The nucleotides are TGTGCCAGCAGCTCACACCCGGGGACAGGGGGGGCGAATGAGCAGTTCTTC.